The sequence of this T cell receptor beta chain was determined in a study of Graves' ophthalmopathy and Graves' hyperthyroidism (dated by TCRdb to 2017 to 2018). As for the study more broadly: Hyperthyroidism was defined as stable when no progression to ophthalmopathy occurred within 18 months of follow-up. TCR beta repertoire signatures were used to distinguish Graves' ophthalmopathy from Graves' hyperthyroidism and to predict progression to ophthalmopathy. In total, over 130 blood samples were TCR-sequenced: fewer than 50 ophthalmopathy, around 75 hyperthyroidism and some 17 hyperthyroidism-to-ophthalmopathy patients. A discovery set of 95 to 100 patients (43 ophthalmopathy, around 57 stable hyperthyroidism) was enrolled to explore V-J signatures distinguishing ophthalmopathy from hyperthyroidism. An independent validation cohort was composed of some 18 hyperthyroidism patients and 17 patients who later progressed from hyperthyroidism to ophthalmopathy. In several hyperthyroidism patients, the T-cell repertoires found in thyroid tissue were compared with those found in blood. Following sampling, methimazole starting at 30 mg daily was administered to hyperthyroidism patients, and high-dose intravenous methylprednisolone was administered to ophthalmopathy patients. What the work shows at the level of the full study, not this receptor alone: Most of the expanded thyroid clonotypes with a frequency above 0.001 were also detected in blood, and it was suggested that the thyroid immune response may be reflected by blood repertoires. The 13-signature model separated ophthalmopathy from stable hyperthyroidism with approximately 85% sensitivity and around 84% specificity in cross-validation, and 80%/75% in the test set. No statistical method was used to set the sample size in advance, and the investigators knew which group each participant was assigned to. In validation, the model predicted ophthalmopathy progression with over 60% sensitivity and approximately 72% specificity; more than ten predicted patients were CT-confirmed with GO in a median of approximately 6.2 months.

A remark on this clonotype: It lacks a known antigen. Per-base qualities were not stored, and no clone one base away is much larger.

The CDR3, cysteine through phenylalanine, is 14 amino acids long. Only the CDR3 region is kept as DNA, spanning 42 bases read in frame from base 1. CDR1 and CDR2, per the germline V gene, are SGDLS and YYNGEE. At the junction V is shortened by 0 bases and J by 3 bases, with 10 bases in between. For repertoire sequencing, the TCR beta CDR3 regions were amplified from RNA transcripts. The first round was an RT-PCR using HTBI primers with the Qiagen OneStep RT-PCR kit, and this first round was followed by a second-round multiplex PCR, then size selection and purification. Libraries were sequenced paired-end with 100 bp reads on an Illumina HiSeq2000. The original methods were these. SOAPnuke was used to process the reads, throwing out any read that had adapters, had uncalled bases, had a mean Phred below 15, or lacked an exact constant-primer or identifier match. COPE v1.2.5 was used to merge high-quality paired reads. Each unique nucleotide sequence was treated as a clonotype, and MiTCR v1.1 was used to align the clonotypes to the IMGT TRB V, D and J references. The analysis was limited to V-J combinations with a frequency above 0.0001, which together covered approximately 99% of repertoires. For each V-J combination, a TCR clonal expansion and chaos score was defined as F50 clonal expansion divided by the chaos observed in the TCRdist matrix. Welch's t-statistics and random forest were used to reduce features to 13 V-J combinations, which were fed into a naive Bayes classifier. The Morisita-Horn index was used to measure how similar the thyroid and blood repertoires were. TCRdb passed the public sequencing reads through fastp at Q25 and MiXCR, retaining productive beta sequences. For every CDR3 protein sequence, its rows merge into one entry that carries the most common genes and DNA. These V and J calls are TCRdb output, not the study's own analysis. This sample lists around 1.1 million distinct CDR3 sequences; about two fifths were detected once. Around 10% of the sample rests with the top ten.

The hyperthyroidism patients were 18 to 65 years old and newly diagnosed, with a disease duration of less than 2 months. Patients with other autoimmune diseases, uncontrolled infections, pregnancy or lactation were excluded from the study. Diagnosis was based on clinical symptoms, serum thyroxine, TRAb, thyroid ultrasound and orbital computed tomography. Trizol reagent was used to extract the total RNA, and its quality was then checked on an Agilent 2100 Bioanalyzer. This receptor chain uses TRBV9 and TRBJ2-7, and TRBD1 may be the D gene, going by 5 matching bases. The clonotype comes from an adult man with Graves' hyperthyroidism. The sample taken for sequencing was peripheral blood or thyroid tissue (not recorded which). CDR3 reads: CASSVGPGFYEQYF. Here is the DNA: TGTGCCAGCAGCGTAGGGCCAGGGTTCTACGAGCAGTACTTC.